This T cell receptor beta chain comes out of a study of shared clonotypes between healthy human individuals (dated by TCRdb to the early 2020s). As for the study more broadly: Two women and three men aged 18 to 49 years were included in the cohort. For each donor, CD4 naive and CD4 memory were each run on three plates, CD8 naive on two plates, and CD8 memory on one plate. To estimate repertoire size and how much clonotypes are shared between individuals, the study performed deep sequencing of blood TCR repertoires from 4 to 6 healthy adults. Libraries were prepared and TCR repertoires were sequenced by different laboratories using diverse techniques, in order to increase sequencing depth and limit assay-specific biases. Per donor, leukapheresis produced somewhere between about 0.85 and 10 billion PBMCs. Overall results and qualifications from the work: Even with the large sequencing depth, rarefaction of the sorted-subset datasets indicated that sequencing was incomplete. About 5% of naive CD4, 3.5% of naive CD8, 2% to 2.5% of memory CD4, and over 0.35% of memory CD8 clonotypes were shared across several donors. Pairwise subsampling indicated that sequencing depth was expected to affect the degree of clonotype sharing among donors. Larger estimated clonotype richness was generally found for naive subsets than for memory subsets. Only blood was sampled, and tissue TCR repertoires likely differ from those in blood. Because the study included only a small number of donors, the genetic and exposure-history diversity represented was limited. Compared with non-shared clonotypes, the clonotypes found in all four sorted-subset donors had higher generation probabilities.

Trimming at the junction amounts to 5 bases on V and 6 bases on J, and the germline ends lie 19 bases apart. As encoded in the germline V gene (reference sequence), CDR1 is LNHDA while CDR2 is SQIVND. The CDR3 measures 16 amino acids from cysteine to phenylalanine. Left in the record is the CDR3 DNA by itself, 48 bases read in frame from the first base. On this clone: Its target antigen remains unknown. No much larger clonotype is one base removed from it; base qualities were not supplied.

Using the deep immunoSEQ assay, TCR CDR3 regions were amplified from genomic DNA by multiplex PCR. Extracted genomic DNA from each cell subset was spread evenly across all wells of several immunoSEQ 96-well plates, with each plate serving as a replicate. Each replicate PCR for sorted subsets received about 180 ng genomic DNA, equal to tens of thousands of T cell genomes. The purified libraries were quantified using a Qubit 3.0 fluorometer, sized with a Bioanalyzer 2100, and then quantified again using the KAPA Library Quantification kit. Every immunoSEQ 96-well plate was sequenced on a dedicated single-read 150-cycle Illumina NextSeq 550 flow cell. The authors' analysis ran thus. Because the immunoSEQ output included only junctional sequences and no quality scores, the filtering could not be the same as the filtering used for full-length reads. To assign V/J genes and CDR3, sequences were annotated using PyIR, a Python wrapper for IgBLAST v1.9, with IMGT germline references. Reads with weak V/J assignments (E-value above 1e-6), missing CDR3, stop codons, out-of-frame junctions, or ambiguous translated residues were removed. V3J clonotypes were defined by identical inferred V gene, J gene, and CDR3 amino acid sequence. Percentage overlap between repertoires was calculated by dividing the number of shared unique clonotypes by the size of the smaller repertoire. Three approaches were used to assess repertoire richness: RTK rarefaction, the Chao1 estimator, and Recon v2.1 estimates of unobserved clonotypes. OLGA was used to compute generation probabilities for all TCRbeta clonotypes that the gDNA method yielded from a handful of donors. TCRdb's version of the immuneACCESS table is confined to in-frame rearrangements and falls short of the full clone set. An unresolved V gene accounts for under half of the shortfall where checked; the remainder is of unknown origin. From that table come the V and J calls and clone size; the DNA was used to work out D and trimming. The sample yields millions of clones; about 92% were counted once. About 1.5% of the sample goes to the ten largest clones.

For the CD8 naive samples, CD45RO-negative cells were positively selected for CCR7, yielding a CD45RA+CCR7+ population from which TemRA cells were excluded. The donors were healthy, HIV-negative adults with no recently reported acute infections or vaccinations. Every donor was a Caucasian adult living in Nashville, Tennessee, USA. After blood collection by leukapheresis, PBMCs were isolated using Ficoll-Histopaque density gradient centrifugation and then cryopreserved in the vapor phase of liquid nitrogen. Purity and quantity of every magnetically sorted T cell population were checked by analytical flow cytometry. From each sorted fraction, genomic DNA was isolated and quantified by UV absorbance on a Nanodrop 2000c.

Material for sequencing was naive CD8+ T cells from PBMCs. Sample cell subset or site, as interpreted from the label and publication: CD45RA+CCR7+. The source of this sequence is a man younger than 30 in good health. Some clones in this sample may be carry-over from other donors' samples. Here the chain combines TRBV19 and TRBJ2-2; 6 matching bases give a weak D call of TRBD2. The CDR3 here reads CASSSRRDFSAGELFF. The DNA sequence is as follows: TGTGCCAGTAGTTCACGGCGGGACTTCAGTGCCGGGGAGCTGTTTTTT.